The following is a TCR beta chain sequence with its context. Its antigen remains unknown. This sample was included in a study of identical twins. A template switching step contributed a universal primer site, while unique molecular identifiers were present in the cDNA. TCRdb re-called the 5' RACE reads with MiXCR, one entry per CDR3 protein. The sample holds around 1.7 million distinct CDR3 sequences, more than 30% seen once. Germline loops: CDR1 SQVTM, CDR2 ANQGSEA. CDR3 length: 11 amino acids. The V and J ends lost 3 bases and 2 bases respectively, with 4 bases between them. General study points: Twin sharing of out-of-frame TCR alpha was underestimated by models in monozygotic pairs. Shared out-of-frame alpha sequences (those common to twins) showed excess low generation probability. A lower insertion count was a feature of abundant cord blood beta clonotypes, with no such feature in memory repertoires.

Sequenced: cord blood. The chain combines TRBV29-1 with TRBJ1-1; unclear D gene. The source of this sequence is a newborn girl in good health. CDR3 amino acids: CSVETNTEAFF. CDR3 nucleotide sequence: TGCAGCGTTGAGACAAACACTGAAGCTTTCTTT.